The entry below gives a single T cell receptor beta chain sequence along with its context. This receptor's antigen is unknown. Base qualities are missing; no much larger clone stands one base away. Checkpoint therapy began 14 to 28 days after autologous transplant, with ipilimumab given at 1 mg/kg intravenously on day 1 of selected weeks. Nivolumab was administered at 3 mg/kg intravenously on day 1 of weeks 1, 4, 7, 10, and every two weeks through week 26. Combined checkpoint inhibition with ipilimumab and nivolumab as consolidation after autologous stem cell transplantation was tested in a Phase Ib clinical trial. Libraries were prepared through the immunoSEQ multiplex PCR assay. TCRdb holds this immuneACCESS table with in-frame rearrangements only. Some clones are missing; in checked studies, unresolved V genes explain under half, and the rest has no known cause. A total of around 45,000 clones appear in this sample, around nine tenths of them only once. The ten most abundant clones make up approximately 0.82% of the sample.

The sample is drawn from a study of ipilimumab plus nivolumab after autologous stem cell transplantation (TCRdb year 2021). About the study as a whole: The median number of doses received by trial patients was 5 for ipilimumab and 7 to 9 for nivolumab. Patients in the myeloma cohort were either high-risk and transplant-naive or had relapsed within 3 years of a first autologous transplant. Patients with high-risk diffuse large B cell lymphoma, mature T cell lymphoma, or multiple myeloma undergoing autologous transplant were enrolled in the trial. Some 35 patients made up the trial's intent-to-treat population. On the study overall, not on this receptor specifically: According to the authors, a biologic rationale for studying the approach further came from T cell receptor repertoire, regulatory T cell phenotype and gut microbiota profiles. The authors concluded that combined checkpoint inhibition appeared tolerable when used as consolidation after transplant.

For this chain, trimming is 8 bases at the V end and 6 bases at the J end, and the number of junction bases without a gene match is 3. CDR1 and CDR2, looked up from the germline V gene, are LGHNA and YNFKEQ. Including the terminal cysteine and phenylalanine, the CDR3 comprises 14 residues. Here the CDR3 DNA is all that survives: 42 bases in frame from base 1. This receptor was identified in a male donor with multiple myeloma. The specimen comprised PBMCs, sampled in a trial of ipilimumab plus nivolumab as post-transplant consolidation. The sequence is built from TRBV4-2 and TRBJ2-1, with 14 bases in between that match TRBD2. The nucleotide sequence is TGTGCCAGCGGGGGGACTAGCGGGGGCAATGAGCAGTTCTTC. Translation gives CASGGTSGGNEQFF.